This entry is about one T cell receptor beta chain. Its antigen is not yet known. Per-base qualities were not stored, and no clone one base away is much larger. The data were obtained in a study of cytomegalovirus exposure and HLA in healthy donors (dated by TCRdb to the late 2010s). General notes on the study: In an earlier analysis of some 550 of the donors, under 300 Gb of sequence data and approximately 100 million unique TCR beta sequences from 180 million or so T cells were reported. An early release covering some 640 HLA-typed donors comprised about 300 gigabases of sequencing data and about 90 million unique TCR sequences. Of the 398 genotyped donors, over 80% were placed in the genetic ancestry cluster associated with self-reported Caucasian donors. The aim of the study was to test whether cataloging public T cell receptors could identify signatures of past pathogen exposure. Using immunosequencing, the study profiled T cell repertoires from 640 or so subjects and related those repertoires to cytomegalovirus serostatus. A separate validation cohort of approximately 130 different subjects was used in addition to the roughly 700-subject first cohort. To predict cytomegalovirus infection status, the study brought together high-throughput TCR immunosequencing, statistical association of individual TCRs with disease status, and machine learning. In a later analysis, previously published TCR beta repertoires from 550 to 700 donors were re-analyzed and high-resolution HLA genotyping was added so that TCR occurrence patterns could be studied. Rather than drawing on any new phenotypic data, the later analysis identified candidate immune exposures from TCR beta sequences and the way those sequences occurred across donors. An earlier analysis of 587 of the donors used high-throughput TCR beta sequencing to judge whether each TCR beta V gene segment behaved as functional or pseudogenic. Donor age, sex, ethnicity and CMV serostatus were compiled together with the repertoire data. A later genetic analysis used genome-wide SNP genotypes for about three fifths of the 666 donors, treating that subset as a discovery cohort. All discovery cohort repertoires had been generated using a single sequencing platform. HLA typing included class I and class II loci at four-digit resolution. The number of donors typed differed by locus, with about 629-640 for A, B, C, DRB1 and DQB1, around 560 for DQA1, approximately 570 for DPA1, and 450 to 480 for DPB1. Because of strong linkage in the cohort, roughly five DR-DQ haplotypes were treated as single units for association and clustering. On average, approximately 250,000 unique TCR beta nucleotide sequences were sequenced per donor among a few hundred genotyped donors of the cohort, with roughly 18% of those sequences being non-productive.

The CDR3 goes from the cysteine to the phenylalanine over 15 residues. The only DNA kept is the CDR3, 45 bases in frame from the first base. CDR1 is given as MDHEN and CDR2 as SYDVKM, both from the germline V gene. Here V drops 3 bases and J drops 1 base, and the junction holds 4 bases not matched to any gene. To prepare the library, the immunoSEQ multiplex PCR assay was applied. For the multiplex PCR, a mixture combining 60 forward primers for TCR Vbeta segments and 13 reverse primers for TCR Jbeta segments was used. The CDR3 region of rearranged TCR beta genes was amplified from genomic DNA by a multiplex PCR assay. The Illumina HiSeq System was used to sequence the amplified TCR beta libraries as 87-base-pair reads. In the authors' own workflow: A later analysis tallied 75 million to 85 million unique TCR beta chains across the 660 or so repertoires, and approximately 9.9 million of those chains were shared by two or more donors. Raw reads were error-corrected and collapsed into unique sequences with a nearest-neighbor algorithm that merged closely related sequences to remove PCR and sequencing errors. CDR3 sequences were aligned to IMGT reference sequences to assign V, D and J gene segments. For a sequence to be retained, at least a six-nucleotide match to both a V gene segment and a J gene segment was required. A rearrangement was called productive if the CDR3 had no stop codons and remained in frame with V and J, and every other rearrangement was called non-productive. Following IMGT convention, CDR3 was defined as the stretch from the second conserved V-encoded cysteine to the conserved J-encoded phenylalanine. The earlier analysis of roughly 590 of the donors excluded sequences that lacked an unambiguous match to a single V gene segment. An earlier analysis of 587 of the donors called V segments functional above 56.7% productive rearrangements and segregating when the between-donor standard deviation exceeded 5%. To diagnose cytomegalovirus status from the catalog of TCR beta chain sequences, a statistical classification framework was built. A later analysis assigned V and J genes by comparing TCR nucleotide sequences with IMGT/GENE-DB human TR gene sequences. In a later analysis, CDR3 sequences and most-parsimonious VDJ recombination scenarios were assigned using the TCRdist pipeline. In a later analysis, each TCR beta chain was defined by its CDR3 amino acid sequence together with its V-gene family, and reads lacking a unique V-gene family were excluded. A later analysis removed 592 highly shared, low-generation-probability nucleotide sequences to deal with suspected cross-contamination and a sequencing artifact. In a later analysis, a clonal expansion index for each public chain was calculated from normalized within-repertoire ranks of inferred template counts. In a later analysis, generation probabilities were computed with a VDJ recombination model fitted to out-of-frame rearrangements, and the resulting probabilities were checked against IGoR. A later analysis scored TCR-TCR, TCR-HLA and TCR-CMV co-occurrence with hypergeometric tests, applying a repertoire-size bias correction to TCR pairs. False discovery rates were estimated in a later analysis by permuting HLA or CMV assignments 20 times. A later analysis grouped co-occurring TCRs with DBSCAN, adding TCRdist sequence similarity when clustering within HLA-allele-positive subsets. Repertoires with fewer than 30,000 or more than 120,000 public chains were left out of co-occurrence clustering, as were five repertoires with anomalous nucleotide sharing. Drawn from immuneACCESS, this table holds only the in-frame rearrangements with V and J called that TCRdb kept. Clones are partly lost; checked studies trace under half to an unresolved V gene and leave the rest unexplained. D and trimming were read from the DNA, whereas the V and J calls and clone size are those reported in that table. This sample lists nearly 100,000 clones; around a tenth were detected once. Clones ranked in the top ten supply 5.1% of the sample.

In total, over 600 healthy bone marrow donors made up the cohort. All cohort members were sampled while nominally healthy, although unrecorded immune exposures were likely present. The donor was CMV seropositive and belonged to the group of around 300 seropositive cohort members. Every donor gave a peripheral blood sample, and the peripheral blood mononuclear cells from that sample were used for TCR beta sequencing. Genomic DNA was extracted from the blood cell samples with the Qiagen DNeasy Blood Extraction Kit. General findings and caveats noted by the study authors: In a later genetic analysis, a missense DCLRE1C variant was associated with V-gene and J-gene trimming of TCR beta chains, and the association was replicated in an independent cohort. The study gave a list of 150 to 200 TCR beta chains associated with cytomegalovirus. According to a later genetic analysis, donors in an Asian-associated ancestry cluster had fewer N-insertions in productive TCRs than the approximately 700-donor mean. In vitro tests confirmed that a few of the cytomegalovirus-associated TCR beta chains recognize cytomegalovirus antigens. Cytomegalovirus status was reported to be diagnosed by the classifier with high specificity and sensitivity in both the original and validation cohorts. Several of the top co-occurrence clusters appeared to be linked to parvovirus B19, influenza, CMV and Epstein-Barr virus, according to a later analysis. The 87-base-pair reads could not distinguish some IMGT-functional V segments, including TRBV6-2 and TRBV6-3, so those segments were excluded. According to the authors, the approach could potentially be generalized to other disease states and immunological phenotypes. In a later analysis, over 15,000 TCR beta sequences were associated with specific HLA alleles at a false discovery rate of 0.05. In a later analysis, HLA-associated TCR beta chains were found to be more clonally expanded and to have lower generation probabilities than equally common non-associated chains. The cohort was sequenced for TCR beta chains only, and without alpha or paired-chain data the features that could be detected were limited. A cluster of highly shared sequence variants was judged likely to be a technical artifact of the sequencing pipeline. In a later analysis, most CMV-associated TCR beta chains were found to appear HLA-restricted, with HLA associations seemingly driven largely by CMV exposure. Correlated functional status among segregating V segments might be attributable to linkage disequilibrium, but an unknown experimental factor could not be ruled out. Because some donors lacked HLA typing at each locus, the association tests relied only on the typed subset. Roughly uniform sequencing depth across donors was assumed in presence/absence analyses, although this assumption may not hold. Because counts were too low, roughly 17 rarely observed V segments, including chromosome 9 orphons, were left out of the earlier analysis of 587 of the donors. According to a later analysis, TCR association rates differed among HLA loci, with DRB1 alleles showing the most associated TCRs and HLA-C alleles showing the fewest. CMV serostatus was the only immune exposure information available for the cohort. In an earlier analysis of fewer than 700 of the donors, most TCR beta V segments appeared in productive rearrangements about 87% or about 30% of the time, broadly matching IMGT annotations. Across donors, most TCR sequences were observed very rarely, whereas some public TCRs were present in many individuals. A further reported finding was that TCR beta sequences accurately predicted the HLA-A and HLA-B alleles for most subjects in the first cohort. When HLA alleles, especially DR and DQ, strongly co-occurred, TCR associations were difficult to assign to individual alleles.

Recombination linked TRBV28 to TRBJ2-5; 8 bases in the middle match TRBD1. This sequence originates from a man between 45 and 60 years old in good health and CMV-seropositive. Sequencing was done on a sample of PBMCs. This receptor carries the CDR3 CASSFGGQVQETQYF. At the DNA level, the sequence is TGTGCCAGCAGTTTCGGGGGACAGGTCCAAGAGACCCAGTACTTC.